This T cell receptor (beta chain) appears in the sequencing data of a study of human T cells and chemical hapten exposure. TCRdb independently ran MiXCR on the RACE reads; one entry per CDR3 protein. Among 300,000 to 450,000 distinct CDR3 sequences, about 5.4% were seen once, and the ten largest hold about 8.2%. The time point is: pre-sensitization, week 0. Treatment indicated: therapeutic diphenylcyclopropenone sensitization with weekly scalp DPC. The clonotype originates from a woman between 18 and 30 years old with alopecia areata. Some clones in this sample may be carry-over from other donors' samples. This specimen was whole blood, taken in connection with sensitization to the hapten diphenylcyclopropenone (DPC).

The CDR3 coding sequence is TGTGCCAGCAGTTGGGGTTCCATCACAGATACGCAGTATTTT. Translation: CASSWGSITDTQYF. The genes are TRBV7-8 and TRBJ2-3; D remains unclear. Trimming removed 6 bases at V and 2 bases at J, with 12 bases between. The CDR3 has 14 amino acids. Germline V gene lookup returns CDR1 SGHVS and CDR2 FQNEAQ.